This T cell receptor (beta chain) was retrieved from a study of shared clonotypes between healthy human individuals. The wider study: CD4 naive cells filled three plates per donor, CD4 memory three, CD8 naive two and CD8 memory one. Findings and limits, study-wide: Sampling was confined to blood; repertoires within tissues likely differ.

Germline V gene lookup returns CDR1 SGHNT and CDR2 YENEEA. V lost 0 bases and J 13 bases, leaving 15 bases between the germline ends. This CDR3 spans 13 amino acids. In the source study's methods: ImmunoSEQ sequences covered only the junction and lacked quality scores; filtering therefore differed. TCRdb's table, derived via immunoSEQ multiplex PCR, lists solely in-frame clones and lacks some. The DNA was the basis for D and trimming; V, J and clone size are from that table. The top ten clones hold 1.2% to 1.5% of a sample with about 1 million clones, around four fifths of them seen once. As to this clone: Its antigen remains unidentified.

Sequenced input: memory CD4+ T cells sorted from blood. Subset: CD45RA-negative fraction. This chain links TRBV11-3 with TRBJ1-2; possibly TRBD1 for D (5 bases). This TCR was recovered from a man between 18 and 35 years old in good health. As DNA, the CDR3 is TGTGCCAGCAGCTTAGATAAAGGGGTCGGAATCACCTTC. The encoded protein is CASSLDKGVGITF.